The T cell receptor beta chain described here comes from a study of blood T cell repertoires in COVID-19. As for the study in general: COVID-19 samples collected from the United States, Italy and Spain covered acute and convalescent phases.

Authors' processing steps: Quantification of nucleated cells was approximated via reference gene primer amplification. Sequenced by immunoSEQ multiplex PCR; TCRdb stores in-frame clones only, minus some. V and J calls and clone size are given by that table; D and trimming were obtained from the DNA. The table shows about 130,000 clones, with about 87% occurring only once. The CDR3 contains 14 residues. Trimming took 7 bases from V and 3 from J; bases not matched to a gene: 7. Germline CDR1 SQVTM, CDR2 ANQGSEA. The sequence came from a man in his fifties with acute or convalescent COVID-19. Source material: peripheral blood. The chain uses TRBV29-1 and TRBJ2-7; 12 nucleotides line up with TRBD2. The CDR3, as DNA: TGCAGCGCTCTCGGACTAGCGGGGTACTACGAGCAGTACTTC. It yields the protein CSALGLAGYYEQYF.